The next 14 T cell receptor beta chains were all read from a single sample in a study of identical twins. TCRdb redid the calling of the 5' RACE reads with MiXCR, one entry per CDR3 protein. The table includes under 450,000 distinct CDR3 sequences, roughly 18% detected once. Sequenced: naive T cells sorted from blood. These receptors originate from a man aged 45-65 years in good health.

This clonotype came up a few times. The V gene is TRBV20-1, the J gene TRBJ2-7, with TRBD2 matching 9 bases. The CDR3 consists of 14 residues. V was pared by 0 bases and J by 4 bases, with 4 bases of the junction left unmatched. CDR1 is DFQATT and CDR2 is SNEGSKA in the germline V gene (reference sequence). Here the CDR3 DNA reads TGCAGTGCTAGAGATAGCGGGGGCCCTTACGAGCAGTACTTC. It specifies CSARDSGGPYEQYF.

This rearrangement joins TRBV29-1 to TRBJ2-1, with no clear D. This CDR3 is built from 13 residues. From germline, CDR1 is SQVTM and CDR2 ANQGSEA. The V end was cut by 4 bases, the J end by 9 bases, with 16 bases between. CDR3 coding DNA: TGCAGCGTTGTCCCGCCTGGTATTAGTGAGCAGTTCTTC. This codes for CSVVPPGISEQFF.

This clonotype was found a few times. The chain joins TRBV15 to TRBJ1-5; D is unresolved. V lost 0 bases and J 7 bases, leaving 13 bases between the germline ends. Germline lookup yields CDR1 LNHNV and CDR2 YYDKDF (reference sequence). The CDR3 totals 15 residues. For the CDR3, the DNA is TGTGCCACCAGCAGAGACAAAGGTTTACGCCAGCCCCAGCATTTT. This codes for CATSRDKGLRQPQHF.

This clonotype was seen just once. This may come from a read error, since a much larger clone is one base off. The chain carries TRBV12-3 or TRBV12-4 and TRBJ2-3; 9 bases match TRBD2. After removal of 2 bases from V and 4 bases from J, the junction contained 1 base not matched to a gene. The CDR3 contains 14 residues. CDR3 coding DNA: TGTGCCAGCAGTTTATCTAGCGGGGCAGATACGCAGTATTTT. Protein sequence: CASSLSSGADTQYF.

The J gene is TRBJ2-5, the V gene TRBV3-1; 8 nucleotides match TRBD1. V lost 4 bases to trimming and J lost 4 bases; unmatched junction nucleotides: 8. This CDR3 has 15 residues. The germline V gene encodes CDR1 LGHDT and CDR2 YNNKEL (reference sequence). CDR3 in DNA: TGTGCCAGCAGCCTCGGACAGGGATTCCGAGAGACCCAGTACTTC. Its protein is CASSLGQGFRETQYF.

This clonotype was seen a handful of times. The gene calls are TRBV7-2 and TRBJ2-5; 8 bases line up with TRBD2. Germline assignment: CDR1 SGHTA and CDR2 FQGNSA. The CDR3 loop spans 14 amino acids. V gave up 7 bases and J gave up 3 bases; unmatched junction bases: 7. CDR3 sequence reads: CASTEVAGKETQYF. For the CDR3, the DNA is TGTGCCAGCACTGAAGTAGCGGGGAAAGAGACCCAGTACTTC.

This clonotype was observed a handful of times. This chain uses TRBV27 with TRBJ2-3; TRBD1 or TRBD2 may be the D gene (5 bases each). CDR1 is MNHEY and CDR2 is SMNVEV in the germline V gene (reference sequence). The length of the CDR3 is 14 residues. V was shortened by 3 bases and J by 6 bases, with 13 bases between the two germline ends. The CDR3 DNA reads as TGTGCCAGCAGTTTCCTACTCGGGGCGGATACGCAGTATTTT. It encodes CASSFLLGADTQYF.

The gene calls are TRBV12-3 or TRBV12-4 and TRBJ1-4; 9 nucleotides align to TRBD1. The junction had 16 bases not matched to a gene; V was cut back by 4 bases and J by 7 bases. This CDR3 contains 18 residues. This CDR3 reads CASSSGQGLLQGVEKLFF. The DNA for the CDR3 is TGTGCCAGCAGTTCCGGACAGGGGCTCCTTCAGGGGGTTGAAAAACTGTTTTTT.

This clonotype was seen a handful of times. The chain links TRBV6-1 to TRBJ2-1, with TRBD1 identical over 7 bases. This CDR3 has 17 amino acids. Germline-derived CDR1 and CDR2 are MNHNS and SASEGT. V shed 6 bases, J shed 1 base, and the junction held 12 bases outside the gene matches. CDR3 DNA: TGTGCCAGCAGCCACCTAGACAGGGTCGGGTCCTACAATGAGCAGTTCTTC. Translated: CASSHLDRVGSYNEQFF.

A note on this clonotype: The junction and the germline gene differ at one end; a read error may be behind it. V gene TRBV7-7 combines with J gene TRBJ2-1; D is undetermined. The CDR3 sequence is 13 residues long. Germline V gives CDR1 SSHAT, CDR2 FNYEAQ (reference sequence). Here the CDR3 DNA reads TGTGCTAGCAGCCCCGGGCCTAACAATGAGCAGTTCTTC. Amino acid sequence: CASSPGPNNEQFF.

This clonotype was observed at least ten times. The rearrangement joins TRBV10-3 to TRBJ1-5; 9 nucleotides match TRBD1. The germline CDR1 and CDR2 sequences are ENHRY and SYGVKD. The CDR3 has 16 residues. With V trimmed by 2 bases and J by 4 bases, 6 bases remained unmatched. For the CDR3, the DNA is TGTGCCATCAGTGAGGCAGGACAGGGGCATAATCAGCCCCAGCATTTT. Its protein product is CAISEAGQGHNQPQHF.

The genes are TRBV20-1 and TRBJ2-3, with TRBD1 matching 8 bases. The germline gives CDR1 DFQATT, CDR2 SNEGSKA (reference sequence). This CDR3 region has 15 residues. Germline trimming cut 6 bases from V and 0 bases from J; bases unmatched to any gene: 8. CDR3 amino acids: CSAETGVASTDTQYF. The CDR3 DNA reads as TGCAGTGCAGAGACAGGGGTGGCCAGCACAGATACGCAGTATTTT.

V gene TRBV11-2 combines with J gene TRBJ1-5; D is uncertain. Trimming shortened V by 5 bases and J by 11 bases, and 16 bases separated the two germline ends. The V gene's germline CDR1 is SGHAT and CDR2 FQNNGV. The CDR3 sequence is 13 residues long. CDR3 bases: TGTGCCAGCAGCCGTAGACCGAGGGAAGCCCAGCATTTT. Protein sequence: CASSRRPREAQHF.

In its sample, this clonotype was seen many times. V and J are TRBV6-2 or TRBV6-3 and TRBJ2-2, with D tentatively TRBD1 (5 bases). Germline CDR1 MNHEY, CDR2 SVGEGT. This CDR3 has 16 amino acids. V lost 1 base and J 4 bases, leaving 13 bases between the germline ends. CDR3 nucleotides: TGTGCCAGCAGTTACTGGGCAGGGCGCAGCACCGGGGAGCTGTTTTTT. Protein product: CASSYWAGRSTGELFF.